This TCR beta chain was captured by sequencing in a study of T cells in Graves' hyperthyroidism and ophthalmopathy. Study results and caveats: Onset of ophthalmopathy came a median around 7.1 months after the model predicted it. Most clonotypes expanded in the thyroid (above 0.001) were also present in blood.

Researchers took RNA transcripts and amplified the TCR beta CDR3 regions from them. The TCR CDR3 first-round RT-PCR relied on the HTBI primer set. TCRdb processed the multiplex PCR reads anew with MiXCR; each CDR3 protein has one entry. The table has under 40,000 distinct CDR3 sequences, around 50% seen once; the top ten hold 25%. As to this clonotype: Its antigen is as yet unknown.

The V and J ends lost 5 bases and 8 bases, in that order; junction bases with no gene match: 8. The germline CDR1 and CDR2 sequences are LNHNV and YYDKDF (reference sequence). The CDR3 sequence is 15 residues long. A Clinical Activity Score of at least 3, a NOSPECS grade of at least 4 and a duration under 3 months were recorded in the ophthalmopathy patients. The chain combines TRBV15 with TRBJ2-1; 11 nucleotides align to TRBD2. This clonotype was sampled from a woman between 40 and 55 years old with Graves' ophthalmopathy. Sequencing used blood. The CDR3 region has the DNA TGTGCCACCAGCGAGCATAGCGGGAGGGCCTATGAGCAGTTCTTC. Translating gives CATSEHSGRAYEQFF.